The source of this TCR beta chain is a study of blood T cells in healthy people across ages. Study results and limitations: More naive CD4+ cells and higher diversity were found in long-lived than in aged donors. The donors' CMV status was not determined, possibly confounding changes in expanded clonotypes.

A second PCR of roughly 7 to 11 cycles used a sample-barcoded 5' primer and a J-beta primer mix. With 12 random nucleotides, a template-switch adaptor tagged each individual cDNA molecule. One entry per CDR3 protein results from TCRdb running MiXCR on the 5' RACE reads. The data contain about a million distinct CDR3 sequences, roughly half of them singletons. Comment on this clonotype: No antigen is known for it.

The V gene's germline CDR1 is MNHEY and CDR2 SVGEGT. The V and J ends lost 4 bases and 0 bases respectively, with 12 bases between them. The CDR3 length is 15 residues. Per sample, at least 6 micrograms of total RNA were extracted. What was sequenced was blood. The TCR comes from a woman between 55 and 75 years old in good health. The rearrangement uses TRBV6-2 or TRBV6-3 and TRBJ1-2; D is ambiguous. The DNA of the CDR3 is TGTGCCAGCAGTTGGACGGCCCCAGCTAACTATGGCTACACCTTC. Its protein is CASSWTAPANYGYTF.